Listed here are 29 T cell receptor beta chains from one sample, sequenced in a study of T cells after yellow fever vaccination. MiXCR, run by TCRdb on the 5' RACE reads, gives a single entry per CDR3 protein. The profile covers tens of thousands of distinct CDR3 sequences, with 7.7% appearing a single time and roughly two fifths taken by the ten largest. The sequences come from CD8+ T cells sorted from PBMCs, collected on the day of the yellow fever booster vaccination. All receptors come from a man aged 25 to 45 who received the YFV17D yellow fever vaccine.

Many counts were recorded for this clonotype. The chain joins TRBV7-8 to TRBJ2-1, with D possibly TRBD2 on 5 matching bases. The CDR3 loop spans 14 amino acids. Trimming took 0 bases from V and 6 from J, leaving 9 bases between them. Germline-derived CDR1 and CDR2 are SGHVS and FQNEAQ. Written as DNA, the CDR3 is TGTGCCAGCAGCTTAGCTCCTAGCATCAATGAGCAGTTCTTC. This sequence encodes CASSLAPSINEQFF.

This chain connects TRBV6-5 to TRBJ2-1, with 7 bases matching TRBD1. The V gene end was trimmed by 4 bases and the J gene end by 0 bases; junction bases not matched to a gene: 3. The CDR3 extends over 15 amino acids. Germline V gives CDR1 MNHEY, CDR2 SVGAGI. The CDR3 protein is CASSFRDSSYNEQFF. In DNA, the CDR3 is TGTGCCAGCAGTTTCCGGGACAGCTCCTACAATGAGCAGTTCTTC.

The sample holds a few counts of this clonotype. The CDR3 coding sequence is TGCAGCGTTGATCCGGGGGTCGAGACCCAGTACTTC. It is translated as CSVDPGVETQYF. The chain couples TRBV29-1 to TRBJ2-5, with D possibly TRBD2 on 6 matching bases. Trimming left V 3 bases short and J 5 bases short, with 10 bases between. Germline CDR1 is SQVTM and CDR2 is ANQGSEA. The CDR3 consists of 12 residues.

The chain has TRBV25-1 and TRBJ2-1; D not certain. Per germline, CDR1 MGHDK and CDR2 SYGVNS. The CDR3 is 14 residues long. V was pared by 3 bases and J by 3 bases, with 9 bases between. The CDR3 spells CASSEGSDYNEQFF. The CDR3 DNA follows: TGTGCCAGCAGTGAGGGAAGCGACTACAATGAGCAGTTCTTC.

Here the CDR3 reads CSAILAGEVGTQYF. The CDR3 DNA follows: TGCAGTGCTATCTTAGCGGGAGAAGTCGGGACCCAGTACTTC. The chain links TRBV20-1 to TRBJ2-5; 9 bases line up with TRBD2. From germline, CDR1 is DFQATT and CDR2 SNEGSKA (reference sequence). J lost 7 bases, V lost 4 bases, and 10 bases had no gene match. This CDR3 region has 14 residues.

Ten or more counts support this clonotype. The CDR3 region is CASSIVSSQVEQFF. The CDR3 DNA reads TGTGCCAGTAGTATAGTTTCTAGCCAGGTTGAGCAGTTCTTC. The rearrangement joins TRBV19 to TRBJ2-1, with D tentatively TRBD2 (5 bases). Germline V CDR1 and CDR2: LNHDA, SQIVND (reference sequence). This CDR3 has 14 residues. V gave up 1 base and J gave up 9 bases, with 13 bases separating them.

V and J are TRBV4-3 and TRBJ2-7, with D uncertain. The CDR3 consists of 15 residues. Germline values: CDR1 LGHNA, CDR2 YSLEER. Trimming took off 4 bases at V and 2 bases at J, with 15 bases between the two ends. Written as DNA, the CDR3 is TGCGCCAGCAGCCCTGGAGTGGATCCTACCTACGAGCAGTACTTC. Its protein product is CASSPGVDPTYEQYF.

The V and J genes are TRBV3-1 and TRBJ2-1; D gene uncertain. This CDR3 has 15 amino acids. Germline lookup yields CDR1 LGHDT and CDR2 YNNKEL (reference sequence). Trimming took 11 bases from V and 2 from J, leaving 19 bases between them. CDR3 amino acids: CACCQSENPYNEQFF. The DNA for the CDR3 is TGTGCCTGCTGCCAGTCAGAGAACCCCTACAATGAGCAGTTCTTC.

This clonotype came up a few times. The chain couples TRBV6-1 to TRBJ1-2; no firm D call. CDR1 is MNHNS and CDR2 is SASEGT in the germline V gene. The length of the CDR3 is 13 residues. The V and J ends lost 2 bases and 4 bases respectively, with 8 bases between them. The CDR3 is CASSELTLYGYTF. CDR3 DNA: TGTGCCAGCAGTGAACTCACGCTCTATGGCTACACCTTC.

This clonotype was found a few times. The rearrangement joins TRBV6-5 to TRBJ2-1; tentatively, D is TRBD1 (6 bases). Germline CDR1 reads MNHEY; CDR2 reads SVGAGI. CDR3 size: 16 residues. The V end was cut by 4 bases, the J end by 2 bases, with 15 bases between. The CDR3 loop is CASSLTGIPTYNEQFF. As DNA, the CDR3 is TGTGCCAGCAGTTTAACAGGGATACCGACCTACAATGAGCAGTTCTTC.

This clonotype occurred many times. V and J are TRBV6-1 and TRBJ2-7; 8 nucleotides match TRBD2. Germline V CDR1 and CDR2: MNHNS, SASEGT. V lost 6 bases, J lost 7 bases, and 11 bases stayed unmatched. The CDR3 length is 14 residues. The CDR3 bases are TGTGCCAGCAGCGCGGGGGGCGCCCCGATGGAGCAGTACTTC. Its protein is CASSAGGAPMEQYF.

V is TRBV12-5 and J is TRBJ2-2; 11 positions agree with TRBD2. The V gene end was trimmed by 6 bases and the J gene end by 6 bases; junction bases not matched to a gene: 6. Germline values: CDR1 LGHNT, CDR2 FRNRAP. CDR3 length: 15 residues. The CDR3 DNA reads TGTGCTAGTGGCTCGGGACTAGCGGAACCCGGGGAGCTGTTTTTT. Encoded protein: CASGSGLAEPGELFF.

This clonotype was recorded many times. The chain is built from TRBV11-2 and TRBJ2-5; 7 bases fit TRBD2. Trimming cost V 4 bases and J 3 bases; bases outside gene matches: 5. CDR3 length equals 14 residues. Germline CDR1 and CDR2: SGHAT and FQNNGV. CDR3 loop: CASSSAGLEETQYF. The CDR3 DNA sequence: TGTGCCAGCAGCTCAGCGGGACTGGAAGAGACCCAGTACTTC.

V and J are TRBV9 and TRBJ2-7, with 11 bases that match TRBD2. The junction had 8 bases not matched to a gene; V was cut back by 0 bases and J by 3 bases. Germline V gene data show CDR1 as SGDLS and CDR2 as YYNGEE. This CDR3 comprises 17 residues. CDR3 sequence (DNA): TGTGCCAGCAGCGTAGGGGGGGGGACTAGCGGCCTCTACGAGCAGTACTTC. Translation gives CASSVGGGTSGLYEQYF.

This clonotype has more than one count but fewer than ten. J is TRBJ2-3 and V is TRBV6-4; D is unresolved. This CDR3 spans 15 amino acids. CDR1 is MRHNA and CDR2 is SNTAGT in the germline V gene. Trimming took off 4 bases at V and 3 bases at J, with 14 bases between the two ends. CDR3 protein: CASSAGVEGTDTQYF. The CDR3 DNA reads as TGTGCCAGCAGTGCTGGGGTGGAAGGGACAGATACGCAGTATTTT.

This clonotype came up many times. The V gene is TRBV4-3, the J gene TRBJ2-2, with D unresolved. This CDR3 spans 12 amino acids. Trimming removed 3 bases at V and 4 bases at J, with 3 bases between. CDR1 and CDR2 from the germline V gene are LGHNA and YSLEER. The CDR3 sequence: CASSHLTGELFF. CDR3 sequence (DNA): TGCGCCAGCAGCCATCTCACCGGGGAGCTGTTTTTT.

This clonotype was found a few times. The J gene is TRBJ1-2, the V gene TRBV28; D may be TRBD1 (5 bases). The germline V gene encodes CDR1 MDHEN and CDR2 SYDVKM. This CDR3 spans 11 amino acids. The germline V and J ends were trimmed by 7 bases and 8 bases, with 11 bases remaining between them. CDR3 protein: CASKRGEGYTF. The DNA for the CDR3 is TGTGCCAGCAAAAGGGGAGAGGGCTACACCTTC.

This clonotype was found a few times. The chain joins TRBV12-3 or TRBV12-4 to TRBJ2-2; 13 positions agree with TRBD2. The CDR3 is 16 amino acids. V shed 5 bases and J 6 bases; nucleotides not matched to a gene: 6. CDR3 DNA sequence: TGTGCCAGCAGTCCGGGACTAGCGGGGTTGGCCGGGGAGCTGTTTTTT. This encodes CASSPGLAGLAGELFF.

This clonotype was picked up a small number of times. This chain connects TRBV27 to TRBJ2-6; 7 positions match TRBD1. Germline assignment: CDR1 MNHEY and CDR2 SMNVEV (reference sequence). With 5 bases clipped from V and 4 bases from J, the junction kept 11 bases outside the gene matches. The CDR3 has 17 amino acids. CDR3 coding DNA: TGTGCCAGCAGTCCACAGGGGATTTGGGCAGGGGCCAACGTCCTGACTTTC. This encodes CASSPQGIWAGANVLTF.

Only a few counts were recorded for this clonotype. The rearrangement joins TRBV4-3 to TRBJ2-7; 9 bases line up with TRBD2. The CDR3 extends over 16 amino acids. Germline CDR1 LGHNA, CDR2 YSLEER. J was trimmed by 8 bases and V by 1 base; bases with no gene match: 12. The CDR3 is CASSQGASGTAIKQYF. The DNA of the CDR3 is TGCGCCAGCAGCCAAGGGGCTAGCGGGACAGCTATTAAGCAGTACTTC.

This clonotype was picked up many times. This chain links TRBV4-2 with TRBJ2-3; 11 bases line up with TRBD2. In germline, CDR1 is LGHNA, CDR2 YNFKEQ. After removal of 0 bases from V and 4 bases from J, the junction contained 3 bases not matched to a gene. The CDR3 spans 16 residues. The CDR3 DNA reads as TGTGCCAGCAGCCAAGATATAGCGGGAGGGCCAGATACGCAGTATTTT. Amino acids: CASSQDIAGGPDTQYF.

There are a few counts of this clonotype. CDR3 DNA: TGTGCCAGCAGTCCCGAACCGGGACTAGCGGGGGGTAGCTCCTACAATGAGCAGTTCTTC. Residues: CASSPEPGLAGGSSYNEQFF. The rearrangement links TRBV27 to TRBJ2-1, with TRBD2 identical over 15 bases. The germline CDR1 and CDR2 sequences are MNHEY and SMNVEV (reference sequence). V shed 5 bases, J shed 0 bases, and the junction held 11 bases outside the gene matches. The CDR3 runs 20 residues.

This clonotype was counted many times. The CDR3 bases are TGTGCCAGCAGTTACGCGGAGTTCATAACCGGGGAGCTGTTTTTT. Translating it yields CASSYAEFITGELFF. The chain recombines TRBV6-5 with TRBJ2-2; D is ambiguous. Trimming removed 2 bases from V and 5 bases from J, with 12 bases in between. CDR1 and CDR2 (germline): MNHEY, SVGAGI. There are 15 residues in the CDR3.

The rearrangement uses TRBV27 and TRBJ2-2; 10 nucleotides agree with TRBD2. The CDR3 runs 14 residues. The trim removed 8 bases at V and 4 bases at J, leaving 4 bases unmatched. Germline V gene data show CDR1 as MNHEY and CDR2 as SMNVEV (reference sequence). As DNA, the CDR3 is TGTGCCAGCCGCGGGACTAGCGTCACCGGGGAGCTGTTTTTT. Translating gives CASRGTSVTGELFF.

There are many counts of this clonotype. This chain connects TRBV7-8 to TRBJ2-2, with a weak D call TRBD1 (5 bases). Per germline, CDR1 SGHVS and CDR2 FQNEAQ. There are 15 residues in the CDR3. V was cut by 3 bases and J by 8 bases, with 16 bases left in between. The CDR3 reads CASSFLLTGAGELFF. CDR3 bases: TGTGCCAGCAGCTTCCTCCTGACTGGGGCAGGGGAGCTGTTTTTT.

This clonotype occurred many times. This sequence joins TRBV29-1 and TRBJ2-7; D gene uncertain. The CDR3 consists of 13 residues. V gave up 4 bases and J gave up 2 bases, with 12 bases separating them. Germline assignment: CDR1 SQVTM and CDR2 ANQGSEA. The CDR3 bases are TGCAGCGTTGGAGGTCAGGCAACCTACGAGCAGTACTTC. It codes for CSVGGQATYEQYF.

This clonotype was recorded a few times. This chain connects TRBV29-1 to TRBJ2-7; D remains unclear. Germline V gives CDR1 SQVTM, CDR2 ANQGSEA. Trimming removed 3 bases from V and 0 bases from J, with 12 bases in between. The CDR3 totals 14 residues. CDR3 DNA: TGCAGCGTTGAGGGTGGCCCAAGCTCCTACGAGCAGTACTTC. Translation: CSVEGGPSSYEQYF.

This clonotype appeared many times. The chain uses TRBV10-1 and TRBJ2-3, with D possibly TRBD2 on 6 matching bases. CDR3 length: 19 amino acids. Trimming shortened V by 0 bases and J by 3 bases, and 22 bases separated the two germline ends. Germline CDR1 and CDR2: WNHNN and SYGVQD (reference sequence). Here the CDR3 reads CASSESAWRDGVDTDTQYF. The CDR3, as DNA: TGCGCCAGCAGTGAGTCGGCTTGGAGGGATGGGGTTGATACAGATACGCAGTATTTT.

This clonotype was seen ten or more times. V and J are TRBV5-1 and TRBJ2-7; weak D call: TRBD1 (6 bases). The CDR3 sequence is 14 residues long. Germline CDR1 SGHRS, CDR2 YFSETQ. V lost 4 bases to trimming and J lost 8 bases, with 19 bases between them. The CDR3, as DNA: TGCGCCAGCAGCCCGGACAGCATGGACATGCAGCAGTACTTC. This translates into CASSPDSMDMQQYF.